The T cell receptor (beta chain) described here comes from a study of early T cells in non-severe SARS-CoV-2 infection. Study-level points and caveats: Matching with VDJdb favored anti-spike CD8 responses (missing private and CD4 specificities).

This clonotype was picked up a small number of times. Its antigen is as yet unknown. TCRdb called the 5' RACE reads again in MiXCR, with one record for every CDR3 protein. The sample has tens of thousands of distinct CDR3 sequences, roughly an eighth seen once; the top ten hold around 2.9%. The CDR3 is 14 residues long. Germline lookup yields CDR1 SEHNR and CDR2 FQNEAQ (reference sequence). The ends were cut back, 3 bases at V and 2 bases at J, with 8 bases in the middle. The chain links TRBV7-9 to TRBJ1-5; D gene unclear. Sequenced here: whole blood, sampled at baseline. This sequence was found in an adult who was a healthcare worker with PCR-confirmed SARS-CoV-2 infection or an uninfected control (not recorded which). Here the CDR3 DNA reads TGTGCCAGCAGCTTTTCGGAGGGCAATCAGCCCCAGCATTTT. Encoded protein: CASSFSEGNQPQHF.